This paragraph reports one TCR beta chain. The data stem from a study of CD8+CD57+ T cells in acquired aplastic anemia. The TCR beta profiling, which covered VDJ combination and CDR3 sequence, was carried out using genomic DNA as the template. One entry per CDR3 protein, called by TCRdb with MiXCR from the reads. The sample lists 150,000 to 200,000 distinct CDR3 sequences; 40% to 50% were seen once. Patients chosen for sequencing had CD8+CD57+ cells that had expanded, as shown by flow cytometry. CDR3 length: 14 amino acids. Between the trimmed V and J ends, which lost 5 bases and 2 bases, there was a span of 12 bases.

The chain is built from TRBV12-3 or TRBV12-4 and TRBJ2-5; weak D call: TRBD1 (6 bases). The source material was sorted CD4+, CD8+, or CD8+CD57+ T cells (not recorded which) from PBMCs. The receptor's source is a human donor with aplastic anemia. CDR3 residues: CASSVIGGQETQYF. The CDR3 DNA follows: TGTGCCAGCAGTGTTATAGGGGGTCAAGAGACCCAGTACTTC.